Below, 20 T cell receptor beta chains from the same sample are listed, as sequenced in a study of molecular identifiers for immune sequencing clone quantification. TCRdb fed the PCR reads into MiXCR, producing one record per CDR3 protein. The sample includes 97,000 or so distinct CDR3 sequences, around 30% seen only once; the top ten take around a tenth. Input material: naive CD8+ T cells from blood, with Jurkat cell RNA spiked in. The subset: FACS-sorted CD8+CD4-CCR7+CD45RA+ naive T cells. These TCRs come from a human donor in good health. Some libraries in this study had Jurkat cell RNA spiked in.

This chain connects TRBV28 to TRBJ1-4; D unclear. The germline CDR1 and CDR2 sequences are MDHEN and SYDVKM. This CDR3 is built from 14 residues. V was cut by 2 bases and J by 12 bases, with 16 bases left in between. The CDR3 loop is CASSLAGSGSQLFF. DNA of the CDR3: TGTGCCAGCAGTTTAGCCGGCAGCGGATCACAACTGTTTTTT.

This clonotype was seen at least ten times. The CDR3 is CSVEVGSTDTQYF. CDR3 nucleotides: TGCAGCGTTGAAGTTGGCAGCACAGATACGCAGTATTTT. The chain carries TRBV29-1 and TRBJ2-3; D is ambiguous. V dropped 1 base and J dropped 0 bases, with 5 bases sitting between them. CDR1 and CDR2 (germline): SQVTM, ANQGSEA. CDR3 length: 13 amino acids.

The CDR3 sequence is CASSSWTSGSYYEQYF. Written as DNA, the CDR3 is TGTGCCAGCAGCTCATGGACTAGCGGGAGTTACTACGAGCAGTACTTC. The chain links TRBV6-2 or TRBV6-3 to TRBJ2-7; 13 nucleotides match TRBD2. The CDR3 is made up of 16 amino acids. V lost 6 bases and J lost 3; bases outside the gene matches: 8. Germline assignment: CDR1 MNHEY and CDR2 SVGEGT.

The chain has TRBV12-3 or TRBV12-4 and TRBJ1-3, with 8 bases matching TRBD1. The CDR3 contains 18 residues. The ends lost 2 bases at V and 2 bases at J; junction bases unmatched: 11. The CDR3 protein is CASSLFPGGIDPGNTIYF. In DNA, the CDR3 is TGTGCCAGCAGTTTATTCCCAGGGGGCATCGACCCTGGAAACACCATATATTTT.

This chain uses TRBV7-8 with TRBJ2-7, with 9 bases aligning to TRBD2. V dropped 8 bases and J dropped 3; count of bases not matched to a gene: 5. Germline V gives CDR1 SGHVS, CDR2 FQNEAQ. This CDR3 spans 13 amino acids. The CDR3 sequence: CASAGTSIYEQYF. CDR3 bases: TGTGCCAGCGCCGGGACTAGCATCTACGAGCAGTACTTC.

Points on this clonotype: Germline is not matched at one junction end, which may reflect a read error. This rearrangement joins TRBV7-2 to TRBJ2-1, with TRBD2 identical over 13 bases. Germline values: CDR1 SGHTA, CDR2 FQGNSA. This CDR3 has 18 amino acids. CDR3 loop: CASSLELAGGPSLDEQIF. In DNA, the CDR3 is TGTGCCAGCAGCTTAGAACTAGCGGGAGGGCCATCCTTGGATGAGCAGATCTTC.

This clonotype was seen ten or more times. The chain uses TRBV7-2 and TRBJ2-7; D call uncertain. The CDR3 is 15 amino acids. The germline V gene encodes CDR1 SGHTA and CDR2 FQGNSA. Trimming cost V 5 bases and J 1 base, with 15 bases left between them. CDR3 in DNA: TGTGCCAGCAGCCTGGCCCAGGCCATATCCTACGAGCAGTACTTC. It encodes CASSLAQAISYEQYF.

Concerning this clonotype: An end of the junction differs from the germline gene, which may be a read error. This chain uses TRBV9 with TRBJ1-1; D unresolved. The CDR3 has 13 residues. The germline gives CDR1 SGDLS, CDR2 YYNGEE. CDR3 bases: TGTGCCAGCAGCGTTGGACTGAACACTGATGCTTTCTTT. Translated, it gives CASSVGLNTDAFF.

This clonotype was recorded a few times. The chain combines TRBV13 with TRBJ2-2; D not resolved. CDR3 length: 13 residues. Trimming cost V 7 bases and J 1 base, with 7 bases left between them. Germline V gives CDR1 PRHDT, CDR2 FYEKMQ (reference sequence). As DNA, the CDR3 is TGTGCCAGCACCCCCGGGAACACCGGGGAGCTGTTTTTT. This sequence encodes CASTPGNTGELFF. The full variable domain, in which reference TRBV13 and TRBJ2-2 provide the parts outside the CDR3, is AAGVIQSPRHLIKEKRETATLKCYPIPRHDTVYWYQQGPGQDPQFLISFYEKMQSDKGSIPDRFSAQQFSDYHSELNMSSLELGDSALYFCASTPGNTGELFFGEGSRLTVL.

This clonotype has only a few counts. The gene calls are TRBV27 and TRBJ2-1, with D unresolved. The CDR3 consists of 14 residues. Germline V gives CDR1 MNHEY, CDR2 SMNVEV (reference sequence). The germline V and J ends were trimmed by 4 bases and 0 bases, with 7 bases remaining between them. The CDR3: CASSSGISYNEQFF. The CDR3, as DNA: TGTGCCAGCAGTTCGGGCATCTCCTACAATGAGCAGTTCTTC.

The CDR3 region has the DNA TGTGCCAGCAGCCAAGAGTGGCTAGCAACAGATACGCAGTATTTT. It encodes CASSQEWLATDTQYF. V usage is TRBV3-1 and J usage is TRBJ2-3; TRBD2 is a possible D gene (5 bases). In germline, CDR1 is LGHDT, CDR2 YNNKEL (reference sequence). This CDR3 spans 15 amino acids. Trimming took off 0 bases at V and 3 bases at J, with 10 bases between the two ends.

Comment on this clonotype: A much larger clone lies a single base off, so this may be a read error. The V call is TRBV29-1, the J call TRBJ2-3; D remains unclear. The CDR3 length is 16 residues. CDR1 and CDR2 (germline): SQVTM, ANQGSEA. Here the CDR3 reads CSVAGSQSMPSDTQNF. The CDR3 coding sequence is TGCAGCGTAGCCGGGTCCCAGTCTATGCCCTCAGATACGCAGAATTTT.

This rearrangement joins TRBV29-1 to TRBJ2-7; D not certain. The CDR3 extends over 13 amino acids. Germline values: CDR1 SQVTM, CDR2 ANQGSEA. The germline V and J ends were trimmed by 4 bases and 0 bases, with 10 bases remaining between them. For the CDR3, the DNA is TGCAGCGTTGTAGGGTTAGACTCCTACGAGCAGTACTTC. As protein: CSVVGLDSYEQYF.

V gene TRBV10-2 combines with J gene TRBJ2-2; D is undetermined. CDR3 size: 14 residues. The ends were cut back, 0 bases at V and 2 bases at J, with 4 bases in the middle. CDR1 WSHSY and CDR2 SAAADI come from the germline V gene. The CDR3 DNA sequence: TGCGCCAGCAGTGAGTCGCCAAACACCGGGGAGCTGTTTTTT. This sequence encodes CASSESPNTGELFF.

This clonotype was observed a handful of times. The rearrangement links TRBV5-4 to TRBJ1-6, with unresolved D. The CDR3 is 14 residues long. With 3 bases removed from V and 10 bases from J, the gap between germline ends came to 14 bases. Per the germline V gene, CDR1 is SGHNT and CDR2 is YYREEE (reference sequence). This CDR3 reads CASSYPGEDSPLHF. The CDR3, as DNA: TGTGCCAGCAGCTACCCCGGGGAGGACTCACCCCTCCACTTT.

The V and J genes are TRBV11-2 and TRBJ2-1; D is undetermined. The CDR3 is 13 residues long. With 5 bases removed from V and 3 bases from J, the gap between germline ends came to 8 bases. From germline, CDR1 is SGHAT and CDR2 FQNNGV. The CDR3 is CASSQDVYNEQFF. In nucleotides, the CDR3 is TGTGCCAGCAGCCAGGACGTCTACAATGAGCAGTTCTTC.

Worth noting for this clonotype: This clone may be a read error of a much larger clone one base away. The rearrangement joins TRBV28 to TRBJ1-1; D is unresolved. Germline V gene sequence: CDR1 MDHEN, CDR2 SYDVKM. V was shortened by 3 bases and J by 0 bases, with 11 bases between the two germline ends. CDR3 size: 15 residues. For the CDR3, the DNA is TGTGCCAGCAGTTTTTCGACCCTCCTGAACACTGAAGCTTTCTTT. Its translation is CASSFSTLLNTEAFF.

This clonotype was recorded many times. The V call is TRBV29-1, the J call TRBJ2-6; D may correspond to TRBD1 or TRBD2 (5 bases each). Germline V lookup: CDR1 SQVTM, CDR2 ANQGSEA. V was pared by 4 bases and J by 2 bases, with 12 bases between. The CDR3 has 15 amino acids. CDR3 sequence reads: CSVVVGGPGANVLTF. Written as DNA, the CDR3 is TGCAGCGTTGTAGTTGGGGGTCCTGGGGCCAACGTCCTGACTTTC.

This chain uses TRBV14 with TRBJ2-7; 8 nucleotides align to TRBD1. The germline V gene encodes CDR1 SGHDN and CDR2 FVKESK. There are 14 residues in the CDR3. After removal of 4 bases from V and 1 base from J, the junction contained 3 bases not matched to a gene. The CDR3 sequence is CASSRTGLSYEQYF. The CDR3 DNA is TGTGCCAGCAGCCGGACAGGGTTGTCCTACGAGCAGTACTTC.

This rearrangement joins TRBV5-6 to TRBJ2-1; TRBD2 might be the D (6 bases). The germline CDR1 and CDR2 sequences are SGHDT and YYEEEE. V lost 3 bases to trimming and J lost 11 bases, with 12 bases between them. This CDR3 is 12 amino acids long. CDR3 amino acids: CASSSPGAKQFF. CDR3 sequence (DNA): TGTGCCAGCAGCTCCCCGGGAGCAAAGCAGTTCTTC.